A selection of T cell receptor beta chains follows, all from one sample in a study of technical replicates of blood from several donors. The assay was immunoSEQ multiplex PCR, and TCRdb's table has in-frame clones only and misses some. The table shows 75,000 to 100,000 clones, with over 85% occurring only once. The sample comprised T cells isolated from PBMCs. The origin of the receptors is a human donor in good health. Both conserved end residues are part of each CDR3. Each record gives: clone size, V gene, D gene, J gene, CDR3 protein, CDR3 DNA. D genes are given only for firm matches. A clone size is listed for some rows: how often the clone was seen (once, few, many), or a class if it is expanded.

.	TRBV9	.	TRBJ1-3	CASSPTGVPSGNTIYF	TGTGCCAGCAGCCCCACAGGTGTGCCCTCTGGAAACACCATATATTTT
.	TRBV7-9	TRBD1	TRBJ2-2	CASSPQGTGELFF	TGTGCCAGCAGCCCACAGGGGACCGGGGAGCTGTTTTTT
.	TRBV9	.	TRBJ2-5	CASSVVGVGETQYF	TGTGCCAGCAGCGTAGTCGGGGTAGGGGAGACCCAGTACTTC
.	TRBV30	.	TRBJ2-3	CAWRTASTDTQYF	TGTGCCTGGAGGACAGCTAGCACAGATACGCAGTATTTT
.	TRBV5-8	TRBD1	TRBJ2-7	CASSRRTGLAYEQYF	TGTGCCAGCAGCCGTAGGACAGGGTTAGCCTACGAGCAGTACTTC
once	TRBV2	.	TRBJ1-2	CASSGIENYGYTF	TGTGCCAGCAGTGGAATAGAAAACTATGGCTACACCTTC
.	TRBV19	TRBD2	TRBJ2-1	CASSMGREWENEQFF	TGTGCCAGTAGTATGGGGCGGGAGTGGGAGAATGAGCAGTTCTTC
.	TRBV20-1	.	TRBJ2-5	CSAPQQETQYF	TGCAGTGCCCCCCAACAAGAGACCCAGTACTTC
.	TRBV7-9	.	TRBJ2-2	CASSLLAGSGELFF	TGTGCCAGCAGCTTGTTGGCGGGATCCGGGGAGCTGTTTTTT
.	TRBV4-3	.	TRBJ1-1	CASSQESGLTEAFF	TGCGCCAGCAGCCAAGAATCAGGGCTTACTGAAGCTTTCTTT
.	TRBV25-1	TRBD2	TRBJ2-3	CASSEWAGGRSTDTQYF	TGTGCCAGCAGTGAATGGGCGGGGGGGCGCAGCACAGATACGCAGTATTTT
.	TRBV19	TRBD1	TRBJ1-4	CATTGSRKLFF	TGTGCCACGACAGGGTCAAGAAAACTGTTTTTT
.	TRBV27	TRBD1	TRBJ2-7	CASSPTGGKNEQYF	TGTGCCAGCAGCCCTACAGGGGGCAAGAACGAGCAGTACTTC
.	TRBV7-6	.	TRBJ1-2	CASSLNSLYGYTF	TGTGCCAGCAGCTTAAATAGTCTCTATGGCTACACCTTC
.	TRBV4-3	TRBD1	TRBJ2-6	CASSPQTGGGSGANVLTF	TGCGCCAGCAGCCCACAGACAGGGGGCGGCTCTGGGGCCAACGTCCTGACTTTC